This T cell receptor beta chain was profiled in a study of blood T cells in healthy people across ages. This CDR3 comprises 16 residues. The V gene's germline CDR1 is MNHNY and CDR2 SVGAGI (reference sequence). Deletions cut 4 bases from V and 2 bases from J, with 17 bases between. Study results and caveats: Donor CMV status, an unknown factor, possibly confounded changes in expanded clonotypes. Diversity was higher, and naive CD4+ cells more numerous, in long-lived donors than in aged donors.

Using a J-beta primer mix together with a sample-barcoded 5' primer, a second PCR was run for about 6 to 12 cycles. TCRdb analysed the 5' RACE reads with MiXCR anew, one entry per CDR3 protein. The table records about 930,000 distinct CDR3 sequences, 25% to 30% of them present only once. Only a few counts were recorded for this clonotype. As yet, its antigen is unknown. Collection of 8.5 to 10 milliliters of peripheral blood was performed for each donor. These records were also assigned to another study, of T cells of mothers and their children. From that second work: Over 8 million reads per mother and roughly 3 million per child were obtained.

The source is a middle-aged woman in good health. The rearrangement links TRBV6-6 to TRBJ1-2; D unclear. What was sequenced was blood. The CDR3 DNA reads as TGTGCCAGCAGTTCTGGTTTGGGTTCAATAAACTATGGCTACACCTTC. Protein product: CASSSGLGSINYGYTF.